This T cell receptor beta chain was documented in a study of vaccination and CD4 T cells after COVID-19 (dated by TCRdb to 2022 to 2024). At the level of the whole study: Convalescent patients had a positive SARS-CoV-2 result on nasal swab PCR, and of these patients, several had mild disease and one had severe disease. The convalescent cohort comprised six males and four females, including two Hispanic individuals, seven Caucasians, two Asians and one multiracial person. Participants received two doses of either the Pfizer-BioNTech BNT162b2 vaccine (n=8) or the Moderna mRNA-1273 vaccine (n=2). Post-COVID blood samples from convalescent patients were collected a median of about 110 days after diagnosis, with a range of roughly 30 to 161 days. Post-vaccine blood samples were taken a median of around 68 days after the second vaccine dose, with a range of roughly 13 to 250 days. A few convalescent patients were sampled both early after vaccination (day 14) and late after vaccination (days 161 to 241). Culture stimuli were overlapping spike peptide pools from SARS-CoV-2 and from the common cold coronaviruses HCoV-NL63, HCoV-OC43 and HCoV-229E. Control cultures received a CEFX viral epitope pool as the positive control, an HIV-1 Nef peptide pool as the negative control, or no peptide. In under twelve COVID-19 convalescent patients and a few infection-naive healthy vaccine recipients, researchers compared the spike-specific CD4+ TCR repertoire from before mRNA vaccination with the repertoire from after. The paper's findings and limits, for the study overall: In convalescent patients, a median approximately 83% of post-vaccine SARS-CoV-2-reactive clones were detected only after vaccination, suggesting vaccine-specific priming. An increase in the median number of SARS-CoV-2-reactive clonotypes from approximately 21 after infection to roughly 39 after vaccination was observed, but the change was not found to be significant. The study included relatively few convalescent patients and did not analyze early timepoints after natural infection. Of the vaccine-specific clones found in convalescent patients, nearly all (304 of 307) were mono-reactive for SARS-CoV-2 spike instead of being cross-reactive with common cold coronaviruses.

The CDR3, from cysteine to phenylalanine, totals 11 residues. This entry keeps only the CDR3 DNA: 33 bases, framed from base 1. The germline V gene encodes CDR1 KGHSH and CDR2 LQKENI. The junction carries 1 base between V and J, which are trimmed by 2 bases and 3 bases respectively. Explained via the paper, the time point label denotes: late sampling 161 to 241 days after vaccination in a few convalescent patients. The treatment or condition label here, explained by the study, means: roughly ten-day PBMC culture with coronavirus spike peptide pools or control peptides (ViraFEST assay). The study used the ViraFEST assay, which expanded antigen-specific T cells with peptide pools and then identified expanded clonotypes by TCR sequencing. Positive SARS-CoV-2 PCR tests in the convalescent patients dated from March to December 2020, before Alpha, Beta and Delta variants emerged in the United States. Each well held millions of PBMCs cultured with approximately 9.2 ug/ml peptide pools in IMDM containing around 4.5% human AB serum and about 10 IU/ml IL-2. Half of the culture medium was replaced with fresh IL-2-containing medium on days 3 and 7. After around 11 days of culture, CD4+ T cells were isolated by negative selection using the EasySep CD4+ T cell isolation kit. Ficoll-Paque Plus gradient centrifugation was used to isolate PBMCs from whole blood, and the isolated PBMCs were then either used fresh or cryopreserved at -140C. Triplicate wells were generally used for each culture condition.

The library was produced with PCR. At the Johns Hopkins FTIC core, DNA from the cultured CD4+ T cells underwent TCR sequencing with the Oncomine TCR Beta short-read assay. Genomic DNA was extracted from the cultured CD4+ T cells with the QIAamp micro DNA kit. The Oncomine TCR Beta libraries from cultured CD4+ T cells were pooled using unique dual indexes and then sequenced on an Illumina iSeq 100. In the paper's pipeline: Non-productive sequences were removed, and CDR3s not starting with C, not ending with F or W, or shorter than 7 amino acids were discarded. The MANAFEST web application identified antigen-specific clonotypes by comparing peptide-stimulated wells against reference wells and other culture wells. To be called positive, a clone needed an FDR below 0.05, an odds ratio above 5, and a productive frequency above 0.1% in at least two of three replicate wells. Clonotypes that were significantly expanded in both SARS-CoV-2 spike wells and at least one common cold coronavirus spike condition were defined as cross-reactive. CDR3 homology was assessed with Levenshtein distances (stringdist) and unrooted phylogenetic trees (ape) in R version 3.6.1. TCRdb handled the public reads itself, with Q25 trimming in fastp and clone calling in MiXCR, and kept productive beta chains. Rows are unified per CDR3 protein, each entry keeping the most common DNA and genes. TCRdb, not the original authors, processed these V and J calls. The sample table records around 18,000 distinct CDR3 sequences; 51% of these occur just once. In total, the top ten clones hold around 21% of the sample.

Concerning this clonotype: There is no known antigen for this receptor. No base quality values were provided; no much bigger clone lies one nucleotide off.

Sequencing was performed on CD4+ T cells from blood, cultured in vitro, taken about 7 months after SARS-CoV-2 vaccination. This receptor chain uses TRBV18 and TRBJ1-2, with no confident D gene call. The sequence was collected from a human donor who had recovered from COVID-19. The bases are TGTGCCAGCTCACCAGACTATGGCTACACCTTC. Translated, it reads CASSPDYGYTF.